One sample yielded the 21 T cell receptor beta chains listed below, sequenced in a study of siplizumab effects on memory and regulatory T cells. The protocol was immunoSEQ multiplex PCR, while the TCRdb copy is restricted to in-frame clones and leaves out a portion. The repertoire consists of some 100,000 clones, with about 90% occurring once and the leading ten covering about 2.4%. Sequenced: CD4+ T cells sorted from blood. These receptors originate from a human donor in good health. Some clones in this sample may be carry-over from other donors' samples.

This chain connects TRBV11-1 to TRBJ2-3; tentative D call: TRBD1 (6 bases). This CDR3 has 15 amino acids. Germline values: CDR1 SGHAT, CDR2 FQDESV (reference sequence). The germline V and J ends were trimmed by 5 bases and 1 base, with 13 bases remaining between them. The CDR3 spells CASSHTGYGTDTQYF. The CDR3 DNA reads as TGTGCCAGCAGCCATACAGGGTATGGCACAGATACGCAGTATTTT.

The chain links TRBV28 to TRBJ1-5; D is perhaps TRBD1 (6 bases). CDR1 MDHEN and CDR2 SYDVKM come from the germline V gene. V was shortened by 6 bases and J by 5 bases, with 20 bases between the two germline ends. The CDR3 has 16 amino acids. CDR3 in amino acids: CASRAPGGVPHQPQHF. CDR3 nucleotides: TGTGCCAGCAGGGCCCCGGGGGGCGTTCCACATCAGCCCCAGCATTTT.

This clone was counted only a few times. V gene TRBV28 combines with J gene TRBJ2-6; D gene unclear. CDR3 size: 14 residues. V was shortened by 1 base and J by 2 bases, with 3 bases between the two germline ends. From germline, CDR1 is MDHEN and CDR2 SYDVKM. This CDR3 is CASSLSAGANVLTF. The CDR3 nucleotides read TGTGCCAGCAGTTTATCGGCTGGGGCCAACGTCCTGACTTTC. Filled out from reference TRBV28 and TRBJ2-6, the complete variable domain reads DVKVTQSSRYLVKRTGEKVFLECVQDMDHENMFWYRQDPGLGLRLIYFSYDVKMKEKGDIPEGYSVSREKKERFSLILESASTNQTSMYLCASSLSAGANVLTFGAGSRLTVL.

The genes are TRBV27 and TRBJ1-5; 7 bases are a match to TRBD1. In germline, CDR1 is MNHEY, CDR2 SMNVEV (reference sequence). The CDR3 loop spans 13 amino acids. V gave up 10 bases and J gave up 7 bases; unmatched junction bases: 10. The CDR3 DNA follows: TGTGCCATGTATTCGACAGGGTCACAGCCCCAGCATTTT. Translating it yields CAMYSTGSQPQHF.

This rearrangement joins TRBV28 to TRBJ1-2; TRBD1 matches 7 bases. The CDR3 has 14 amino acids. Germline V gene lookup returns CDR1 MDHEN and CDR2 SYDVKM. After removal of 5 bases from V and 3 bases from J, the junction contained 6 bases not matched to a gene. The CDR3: CASSRTGLHYGYTF. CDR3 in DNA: TGTGCCAGCAGTCGGACAGGTCTACACTATGGCTACACCTTC.

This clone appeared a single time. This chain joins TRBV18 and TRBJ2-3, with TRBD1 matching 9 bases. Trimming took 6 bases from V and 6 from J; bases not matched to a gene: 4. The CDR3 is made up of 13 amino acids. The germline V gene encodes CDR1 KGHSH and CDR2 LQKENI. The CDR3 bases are TGTGCCAGCTCGGCCGGGACAGGGGATACGCAGTATTTT. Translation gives CASSAGTGDTQYF. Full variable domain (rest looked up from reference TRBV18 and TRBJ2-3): NAGVMQNPRHLVRRRGQEARLRCSPMKGHSHVYWYRQLPEEGLKFMVYLQKENIIDESGMPKERFSAEFPKEGPSILRIQQVVRGDSAAYFCASSAGTGDTQYFGPGTRLTVL.

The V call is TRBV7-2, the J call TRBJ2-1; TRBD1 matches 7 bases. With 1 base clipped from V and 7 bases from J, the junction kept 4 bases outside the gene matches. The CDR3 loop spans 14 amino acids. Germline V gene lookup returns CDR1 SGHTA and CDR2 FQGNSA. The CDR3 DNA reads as TGTGCCAGCAGCTTAGAGGGGGCGAGGAATGAGCAGTTCTTC. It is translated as CASSLEGARNEQFF.

The CDR3 DNA follows: TGTGCCAGTAGTATAGGGCCCGGCGAGCAGTACTTC. Residues: CASSIGPGEQYF. This chain connects TRBV19 to TRBJ2-7; D is undetermined. Between the trimmed V and J ends, which lost 1 base and 6 bases, there was a span of 7 bases. Germline CDR1 and CDR2: LNHDA and SQIVND (reference sequence). The CDR3 extends over 12 amino acids.

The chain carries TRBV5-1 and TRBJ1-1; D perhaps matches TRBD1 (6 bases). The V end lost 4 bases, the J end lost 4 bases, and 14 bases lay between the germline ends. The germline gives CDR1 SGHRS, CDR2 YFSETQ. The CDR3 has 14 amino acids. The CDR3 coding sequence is TGCGCCAGCAGCCACTACAGGGCGGGCACTGAAGCTTTCTTT. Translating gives CASSHYRAGTEAFF.

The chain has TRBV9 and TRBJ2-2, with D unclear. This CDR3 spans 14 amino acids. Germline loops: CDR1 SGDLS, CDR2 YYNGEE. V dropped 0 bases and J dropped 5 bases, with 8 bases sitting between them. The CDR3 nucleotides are TGTGCCAGCAGCGTAGGTCTCCGGACCGGGGAGCTGTTTTTT. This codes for CASSVGLRTGELFF. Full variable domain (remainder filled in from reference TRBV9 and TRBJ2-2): DSGVTQTPKHLITATGQRVTLRCSPRSGDLSVYWYQQSLDQGLQFLIQYYNGEERAKGNILERFSAQQFPDLHSELNLSSLELGDSALYFCASSVGLRTGELFFGEGSRLTVL.

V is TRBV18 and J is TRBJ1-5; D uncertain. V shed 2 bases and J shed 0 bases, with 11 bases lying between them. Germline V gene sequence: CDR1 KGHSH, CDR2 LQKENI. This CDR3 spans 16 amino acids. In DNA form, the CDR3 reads TGTGCCAGCTCACCAGGCACCGGTCATAGCAATCAGCCCCAGCATTTT. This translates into CASSPGTGHSNQPQHF.

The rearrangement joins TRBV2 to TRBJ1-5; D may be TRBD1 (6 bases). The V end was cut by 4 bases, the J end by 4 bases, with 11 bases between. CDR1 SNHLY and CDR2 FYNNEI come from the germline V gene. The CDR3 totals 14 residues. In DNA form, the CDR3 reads TGTGCCAGCAGTGGATCAGGGGTTAATCAGCCCCAGCATTTT. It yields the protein CASSGSGVNQPQHF.

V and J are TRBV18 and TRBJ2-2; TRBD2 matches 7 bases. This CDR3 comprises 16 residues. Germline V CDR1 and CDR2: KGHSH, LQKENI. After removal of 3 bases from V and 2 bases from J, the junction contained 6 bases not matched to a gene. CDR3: CASSPLGGGNTGELFF. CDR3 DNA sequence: TGTGCCAGCTCACCCCTTGGCGGGGGAAACACCGGGGAGCTGTTTTTT. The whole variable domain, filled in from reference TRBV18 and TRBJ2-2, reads NAGVMQNPRHLVRRRGQEARLRCSPMKGHSHVYWYRQLPEEGLKFMVYLQKENIIDESGMPKERFSAEFPKEGPSILRIQQVVRGDSAAYFCASSPLGGGNTGELFFGEGSRLTVL.

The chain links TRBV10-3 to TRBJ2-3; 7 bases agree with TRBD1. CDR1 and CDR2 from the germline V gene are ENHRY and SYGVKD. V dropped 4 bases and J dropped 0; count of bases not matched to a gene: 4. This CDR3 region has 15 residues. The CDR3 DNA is TGTGCCATCAGTGTGACAGGGTCAAGCACAGATACGCAGTATTTT. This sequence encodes CAISVTGSSTDTQYF.

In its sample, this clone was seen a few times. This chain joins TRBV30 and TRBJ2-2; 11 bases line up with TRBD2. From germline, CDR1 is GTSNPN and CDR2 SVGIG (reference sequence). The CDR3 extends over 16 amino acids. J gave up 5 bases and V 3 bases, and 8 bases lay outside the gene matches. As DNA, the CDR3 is TGTGCCTGGAGCGATTTAGCGGGAGGGGTGACCGGGGAGCTGTTTTTT. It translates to CAWSDLAGGVTGELFF.

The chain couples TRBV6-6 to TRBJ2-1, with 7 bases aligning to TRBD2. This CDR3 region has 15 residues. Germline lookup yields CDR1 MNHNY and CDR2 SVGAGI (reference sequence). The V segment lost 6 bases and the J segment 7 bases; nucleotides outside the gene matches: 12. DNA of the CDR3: TGTGCCAGCAGGGGGGGGTACAGGAGGGGAAATGAGCAGTTCTTC. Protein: CASRGGYRRGNEQFF.

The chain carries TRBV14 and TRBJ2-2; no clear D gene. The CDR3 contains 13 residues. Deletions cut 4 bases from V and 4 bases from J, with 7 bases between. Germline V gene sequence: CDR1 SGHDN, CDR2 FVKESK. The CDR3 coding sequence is TGTGCCAGCAGCCCCGGGCCCACCGGGGAGCTGTTTTTT. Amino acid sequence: CASSPGPTGELFF.

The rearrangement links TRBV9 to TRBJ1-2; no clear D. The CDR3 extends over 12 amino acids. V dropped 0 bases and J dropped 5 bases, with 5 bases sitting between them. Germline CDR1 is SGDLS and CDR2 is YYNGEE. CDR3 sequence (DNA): TGTGCCAGCAGCGTAGTGGTATATGGCTACACCTTC. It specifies CASSVVVYGYTF. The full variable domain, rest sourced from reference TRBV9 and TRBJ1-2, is DSGVTQTPKHLITATGQRVTLRCSPRSGDLSVYWYQQSLDQGLQFLIQYYNGEERAKGNILERFSAQQFPDLHSELNLSSLELGDSALYFCASSVVVYGYTFGSGTRLTVV.

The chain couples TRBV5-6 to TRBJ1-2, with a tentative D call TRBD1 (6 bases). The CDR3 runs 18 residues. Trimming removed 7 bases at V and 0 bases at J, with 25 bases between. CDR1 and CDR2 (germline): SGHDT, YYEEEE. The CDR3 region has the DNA TGTGCCAGCTTCCGAAATGGGGACCGGACAGCTGCTAACTATGGCTACACCTTC. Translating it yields CASFRNGDRTAANYGYTF.

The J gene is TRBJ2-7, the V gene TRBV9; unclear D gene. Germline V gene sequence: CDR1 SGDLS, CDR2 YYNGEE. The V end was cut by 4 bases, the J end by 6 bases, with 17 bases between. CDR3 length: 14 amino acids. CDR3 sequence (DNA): TGTGCCAGCAGCCCCCTGAGTACCCAAACCGAGCAGTACTTC. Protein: CASSPLSTQTEQYF.

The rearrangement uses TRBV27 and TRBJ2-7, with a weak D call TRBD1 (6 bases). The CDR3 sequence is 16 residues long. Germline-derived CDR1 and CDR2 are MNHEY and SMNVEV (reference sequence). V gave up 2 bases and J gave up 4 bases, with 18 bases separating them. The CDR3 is CASSLPINRVRYEQYF. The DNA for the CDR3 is TGTGCCAGCAGTTTACCCATCAACAGGGTTAGGTACGAGCAGTACTTC.